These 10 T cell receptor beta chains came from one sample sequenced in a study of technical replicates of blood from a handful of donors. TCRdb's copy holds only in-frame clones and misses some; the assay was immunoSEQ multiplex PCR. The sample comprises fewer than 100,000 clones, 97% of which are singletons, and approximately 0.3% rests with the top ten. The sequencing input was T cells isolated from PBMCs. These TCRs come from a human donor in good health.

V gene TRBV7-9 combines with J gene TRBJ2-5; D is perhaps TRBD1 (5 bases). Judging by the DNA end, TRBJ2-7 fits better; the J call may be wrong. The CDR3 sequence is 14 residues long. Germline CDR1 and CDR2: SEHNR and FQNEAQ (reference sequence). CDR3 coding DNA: TGTGCCAGCAGCTTATTAGGGGCCTCCTACGAGCAGTACTTC. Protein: CASSLLGASYEQYF.

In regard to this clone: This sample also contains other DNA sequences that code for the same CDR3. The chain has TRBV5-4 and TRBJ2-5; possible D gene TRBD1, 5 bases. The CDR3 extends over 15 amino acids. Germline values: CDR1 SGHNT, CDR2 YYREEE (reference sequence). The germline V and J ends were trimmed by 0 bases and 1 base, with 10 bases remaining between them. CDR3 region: CASSLEGRGQETQYF. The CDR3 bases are TGTGCCAGCAGCTTGGAGGGAAGGGGCCAAGAGACCCAGTACTTC.

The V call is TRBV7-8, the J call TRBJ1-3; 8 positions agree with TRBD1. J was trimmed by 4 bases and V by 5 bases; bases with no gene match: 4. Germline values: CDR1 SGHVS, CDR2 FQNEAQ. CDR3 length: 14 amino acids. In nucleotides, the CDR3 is TGTGCCAGCAGCCCTCGGACAGGGGGAAACACCATATATTTT. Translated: CASSPRTGGNTIYF.

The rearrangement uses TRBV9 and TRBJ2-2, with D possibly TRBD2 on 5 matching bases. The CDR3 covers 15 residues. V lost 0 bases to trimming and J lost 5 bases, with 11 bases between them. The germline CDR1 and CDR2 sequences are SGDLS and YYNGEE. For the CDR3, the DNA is TGTGCCAGCAGCGTAGATCCGGGGATTACCGGGGAGCTGTTTTTT. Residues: CASSVDPGITGELFF.

CDR3 nucleotide sequence: TGTGCCAGCAGTGCCCGACAGGGTCCCTACTATGGCTACACCTTC. This translates into CASSARQGPYYGYTF. The chain carries TRBV6-5 and TRBJ1-2, with 7 positions matching TRBD1. The ends lost 5 bases at V and 3 bases at J; junction bases unmatched: 9. This CDR3 contains 15 residues. CDR1 is MNHEY, CDR2 SVGAGI, per germline.

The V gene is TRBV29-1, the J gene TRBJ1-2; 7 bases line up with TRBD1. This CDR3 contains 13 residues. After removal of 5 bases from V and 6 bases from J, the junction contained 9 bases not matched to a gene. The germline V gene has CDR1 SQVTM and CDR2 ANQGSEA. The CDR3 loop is CSVFTGTVDGYTF. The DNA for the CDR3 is TGCAGCGTTTTTACCGGGACAGTGGATGGCTACACCTTC.

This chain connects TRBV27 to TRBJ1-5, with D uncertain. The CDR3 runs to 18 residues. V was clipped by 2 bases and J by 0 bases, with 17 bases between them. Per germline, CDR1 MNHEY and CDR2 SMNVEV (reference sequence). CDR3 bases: TGTGCCAGCAGTTTAACAGCGAGGTTGGGAGTTAGCAATCAGCCCCAGCATTTT. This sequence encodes CASSLTARLGVSNQPQHF.

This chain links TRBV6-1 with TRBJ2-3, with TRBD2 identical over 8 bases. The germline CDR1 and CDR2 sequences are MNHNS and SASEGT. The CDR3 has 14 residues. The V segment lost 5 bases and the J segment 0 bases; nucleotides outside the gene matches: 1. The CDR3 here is CASSSSGSTDTQYF. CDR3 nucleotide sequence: TGTGCCAGCAGTTCTAGCGGGAGCACAGATACGCAGTATTTT.

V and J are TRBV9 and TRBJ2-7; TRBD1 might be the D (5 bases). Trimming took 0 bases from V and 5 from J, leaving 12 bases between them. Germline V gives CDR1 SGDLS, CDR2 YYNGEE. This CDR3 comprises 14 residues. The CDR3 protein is CASSVGTPKDEQYF. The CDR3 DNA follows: TGTGCCAGCAGCGTAGGGACACCCAAAGACGAGCAGTACTTC.

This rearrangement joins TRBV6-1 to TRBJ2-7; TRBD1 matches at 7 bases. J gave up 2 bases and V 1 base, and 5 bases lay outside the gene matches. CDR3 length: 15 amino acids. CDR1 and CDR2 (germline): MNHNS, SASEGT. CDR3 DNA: TGTGCCAGCAGTGAAGGAGGACAGGCCCCCTACGAGCAGTACTTC. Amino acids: CASSEGGQAPYEQYF.